This T cell receptor beta chain was identified in a study of tumor-infiltrating lymphocytes in localized non-small cell lung cancer. Profiled with immunoSEQ multiplex PCR; TCRdb holds only in-frame clones, not every one. The sample includes about 8,700 clones, 82% of them seen just once. With V trimmed by 4 bases and J by 4 bases, 3 bases remained unmatched. This CDR3 region has 13 residues. Germline V lookup: CDR1 LNHDA, CDR2 SQIVND (reference sequence). The clonotype originates from a human donor with non-small cell lung cancer. The V and J genes are TRBV19 and TRBJ1-2; 7 bases are a match to TRBD1. Material for sequencing was uninvolved lung tissue not adjacent to the tumor. The CDR3 DNA reads as TGTGCCAGTAGTACCCGGGACAGCTATGGCTACACCTTC. Its protein product is CASSTRDSYGYTF.